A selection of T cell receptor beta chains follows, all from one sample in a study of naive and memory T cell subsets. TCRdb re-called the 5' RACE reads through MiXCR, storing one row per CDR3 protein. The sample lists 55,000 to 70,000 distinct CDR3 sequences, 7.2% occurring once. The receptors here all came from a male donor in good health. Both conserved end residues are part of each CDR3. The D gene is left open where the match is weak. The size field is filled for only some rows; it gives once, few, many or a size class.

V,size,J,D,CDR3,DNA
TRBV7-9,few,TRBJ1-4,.,CASSPDSAHEKLFF,TGTGCCAGCAGCCCGGACAGCGCCCATGAAAAACTGTTTTTT
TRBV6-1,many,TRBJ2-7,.,CASSEQYRSAPYEQYF,TGTGCCAGCAGTGAACAGTATAGGTCGGCCCCCTACGAGCAGTACTTC
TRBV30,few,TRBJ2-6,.,CAWRYSGANVLTF,TGTGCCTGGAGGTACTCTGGGGCCAACGTCCTGACTTTC
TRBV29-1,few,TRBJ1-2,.,CSVDSDFNYGYTF,TGCAGCGTTGATTCGGACTTTAACTATGGCTACACCTTC
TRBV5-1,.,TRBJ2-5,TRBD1,CDSRTGSYQETQYF,TGCGACAGCAGGACAGGGTCCTACCAAGAGACCCAGTACTTC
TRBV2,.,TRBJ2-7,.,CASSAQYF,TGTGCCAGCAGCGCCCAGTACTTC
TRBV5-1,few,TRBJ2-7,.,CASSLDWRREQYF,TGCGCCAGCAGCTTGGATTGGCGACGGGAGCAGTACTTC
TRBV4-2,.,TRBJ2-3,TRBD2,CASSHSSGRTDTQYF,TGTGCCAGCAGCCATTCTAGCGGGCGCACAGATACGCAGTATTTT
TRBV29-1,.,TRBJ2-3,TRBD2,CSVEVPASGGLTDTQYF,TGCAGCGTTGAAGTGCCAGCTAGCGGGGGACTCACAGATACGCAGTATTTT
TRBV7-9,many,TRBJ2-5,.,CASSQRETQYF,TGTGCCAGCAGCCAACGGGAGACCCAGTACTTC
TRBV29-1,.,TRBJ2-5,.,CSVDTPGQQETQYF,TGCAGCGTTGATACACCGGGACAACAAGAGACCCAGTACTTC
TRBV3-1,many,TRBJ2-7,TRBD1,CASSRQGTSYEQYF,TGTGCCAGCAGCCGACAGGGCACCTCCTACGAGCAGTACTTC
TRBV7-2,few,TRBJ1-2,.,CASSLDDQINYGYTF,TGTGCCAGCAGCTTAGACGACCAGATAAACTATGGCTACACCTTC
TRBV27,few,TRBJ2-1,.,CASSKTIPSSYNEQFF,TGTGCCAGCAGTAAAACCATCCCGAGCTCCTACAATGAGCAGTTCTTC
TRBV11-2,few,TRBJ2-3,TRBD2,CASSLVLAGGTTQYF,TGTGCCAGCAGCTTAGTTCTAGCGGGAGGAACTACGCAGTATTTT
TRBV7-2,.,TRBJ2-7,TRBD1,CASSTTTGGAFEQYF,TGTGCCAGCAGCACGACCACAGGGGGCGCGTTCGAGCAGTACTTC
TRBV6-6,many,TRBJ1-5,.,CASSYSLEGGQPQHF,TGTGCCAGCAGTTACTCGTTGGAAGGAGGTCAGCCCCAGCATTTT
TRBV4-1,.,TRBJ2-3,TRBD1,CASSQVPGTASFSTDTQYF,TGCGCCAGCAGCCAAGTGCCCGGGACAGCAAGCTTCAGCACAGATACGCAGTATTTT
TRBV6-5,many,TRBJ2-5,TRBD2,CASIPPRAGVETQYF,TGTGCCAGCATTCCCCCTAGAGCGGGGGTAGAGACCCAGTACTTC
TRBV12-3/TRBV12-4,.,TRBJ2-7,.,CASSLAYRGEVDEQYF,TGTGCCAGCAGTTTAGCGTACCGAGGGGAGGTGGACGAGCAGTACTTC
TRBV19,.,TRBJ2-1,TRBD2,CASGTSGRNEQFF,TGTGCCAGTGGGACTAGCGGGAGGAATGAGCAGTTCTTC
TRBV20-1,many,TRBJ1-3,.,CSVPVTSSGNTIYF,TGCAGTGTCCCGGTCACAAGCTCTGGAAACACCATATATTTT
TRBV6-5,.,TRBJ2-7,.,CASSARGVRSEQYF,TGTGCCAGCAGTGCAAGGGGTGTCCGTAGCGAGCAGTACTTC